This T cell receptor beta chain emerged from a study of vaccination and CD4 T cells after COVID-19. Study in general: Cultures acting as controls obtained a CEFX pool, an HIV-1 Nef pool, or no peptide. Study-wide results and caveats: Looking at convalescent patients, 304 of their 307 vaccine-specific clones were spike mono-reactive.

Treatment noted: roughly ten-day PBMC culture with coronavirus spike peptide pools or control peptides (ViraFEST assay). Cultures of PBMCs, around 1.8 million per well, were set up with 7.5 to 10 IU/ml IL-2 and approximately 9.7 ug/ml peptide pools. CDR1 and CDR2 (germline): SGHRS, YFSETQ. The CDR3 runs 15 residues. The trim removed 0 bases at V and 4 bases at J, leaving 6 bases unmatched. The assay that was used to sequence DNA from cultured CD4+ T cells was the Oncomine TCR Beta short-read assay. TCRdb redid the calling of the PCR reads with MiXCR, one entry per CDR3 protein. This table holds 8,500 to 9,500 distinct CDR3 sequences, 60% to 70% found once. A note on this clonotype: Its target is not known.

This chain links TRBV5-1 with TRBJ2-5, with 7 bases matching TRBD1. The source material was CD4+ T cells from blood, cultured in vitro. The clonotype originates from a human donor who had recovered from COVID-19. CDR3 protein: CASSLGGGSGETQYF. The CDR3 nucleotides are TGCGCCAGCAGCTTGGGAGGGGGCAGTGGAGAGACCCAGTACTTC.